One and the same sample provided the 12 T cell receptor beta chains below, sequenced in a study of blood T cell repertoires in COVID-19 (dated by TCRdb to 2020 to 2021). The protocol used for the library was the immunoSEQ multiplex PCR assay. As stored in TCRdb, this immuneACCESS dataset retains in-frame rearrangements with V and J assigned. A fraction of the clones does not appear; measured against another copy, unresolved V genes explain less than half of the discrepancy, and the remainder lacks a known reason. The sample table holds approximately 250,000 clones, of which 86% were seen once. Jointly, the top ten make up 3.6% of the sample. The sample taken for sequencing was peripheral blood. The origin of the receptors is a young man with active or convalescent COVID-19.

The chain recombines TRBV30 with TRBJ1-2; 10 bases align to TRBD1. The CDR3 runs 12 residues. In germline, CDR1 is GTSNPN, CDR2 SVGIG (reference sequence). The V and J ends lost 7 bases and 7 bases, in that order; junction bases with no gene match: 6. CDR3 DNA: TGTGCCTTTGACAGGGGGCAGTTTGGCTACACCTTC. Translation gives CAFDRGQFGYTF.

V gene TRBV12-3 or TRBV12-4 combines with J gene TRBJ2-3; TRBD1 might be the D (5 bases). The CDR3 has 13 residues. The V end was cut by 5 bases, the J end by 11 bases, with 17 bases between. The chain's CDR3 is CASSVTSGKMQYF. The DNA of the CDR3 is TGTGCCAGCAGTGTCACCTCAGGGAAGATGCAGTATTTT.

This clone showed up just once. The chain joins TRBV11-2 to TRBJ2-5; 10 nucleotides align to TRBD1. Per the germline V gene, CDR1 is SGHAT and CDR2 is FQNNGV. The CDR3 spans 17 residues. V was pared by 4 bases and J by 0 bases, with 8 bases of the junction left unmatched. In DNA form, the CDR3 reads TGTGCCAGCAGCTCGCTGGGACAGGGGACGTACCAAGAGACCCAGTACTTC. Its translation: CASSSLGQGTYQETQYF.

The J gene is TRBJ1-3, the V gene TRBV15; possible D gene TRBD1, 6 bases. This CDR3 is 15 amino acids long. Looked up from germline, CDR1 is LNHNV and CDR2 is YYDKDF (reference sequence). V was cut by 5 bases and J by 0 bases, with 11 bases left in between. This CDR3 reads CATSLDRHSGNTIYF. CDR3 DNA: TGTGCCACCAGCTTAGACAGGCACTCTGGAAACACCATATATTTT.

This clone was counted once. The same CDR3 also results from other DNA sequences found in this sample. This chain connects TRBV6-2 or TRBV6-3 to TRBJ2-7, with 8 bases aligning to TRBD2. This CDR3 is built from 13 residues. The V gene's germline CDR1 is MNHEY and CDR2 SVGEGT. V gave up 7 bases and J gave up 3 bases; unmatched junction bases: 5. The CDR3: CASIPSGSYEQYF. CDR3 sequence (DNA): TGTGCCAGCATCCCAAGCGGGAGCTACGAGCAGTACTTC.

The rearrangement joins TRBV12-3 or TRBV12-4 to TRBJ1-1; D gene uncertain. The V end lost 3 bases, the J end lost 1 base, and 6 bases lay between the germline ends. This CDR3 spans 13 amino acids. The CDR3 sequence: CASSLEENTEAFF. The CDR3 DNA is TGTGCCAGCAGTTTGGAGGAGAACACTGAAGCTTTCTTT.

This chain connects TRBV9 to TRBJ2-3; TRBD2 agrees at 11 bases. CDR3 length: 17 residues. V shed 1 base, J shed 6 bases, and the junction held 10 bases outside the gene matches. Germline V lookup: CDR1 SGDLS, CDR2 YYNGEE. CDR3: CASSVTLPGLAADTQYF. For the CDR3, the DNA is TGTGCCAGCAGCGTAACGCTCCCGGGACTAGCGGCTGATACGCAGTATTTT.

The chain carries TRBV19 and TRBJ1-5, with 8 bases identical to TRBD1. Germline V gene sequence: CDR1 LNHDA, CDR2 SQIVND (reference sequence). J was trimmed by 9 bases and V by 5 bases; bases with no gene match: 3. This CDR3 spans 12 amino acids. The CDR3 is CASSSTGGPQHF. Written as DNA, the CDR3 is TGTGCCAGTAGTTCCACAGGGGGGCCCCAGCATTTT.

There are a few counts of this clone. This rearrangement joins TRBV9 to TRBJ2-1; 7 positions agree with TRBD2. CDR1 SGDLS and CDR2 YYNGEE come from the germline V gene. CDR3 length: 15 residues. V was pared by 0 bases and J by 8 bases, with 8 bases of the junction left unmatched. In nucleotides, the CDR3 is TGTGCCAGCAGCGTAGGGCTAGCGGAGATGGATGAGCAGTTCTTC. It is translated as CASSVGLAEMDEQFF.

The CDR3: CASSGLVSDTQYF. Written as DNA, the CDR3 is TGTGCCAGCAGCGGACTAGTTTCGGATACGCAGTATTTT. The J gene is TRBJ2-3, the V gene TRBV2; TRBD2 matches 7 bases. Germline V gives CDR1 SNHLY, CDR2 FYNNEI. The CDR3 has 13 residues. V trimming: 6 bases; J trimming: 6 bases; junction bases outside the gene matches: 6.

V and J are TRBV20-1 and TRBJ2-7, with 11 bases lining up with TRBD2. CDR1 and CDR2 (germline): DFQATT, SNEGSKA (reference sequence). The junction had 4 bases not matched to a gene; V was cut back by 3 bases and J by 0 bases. The CDR3 extends over 15 amino acids. CDR3 residues: CSASASGGLSYEQYF. In nucleotides, the CDR3 is TGCAGTGCTAGTGCTAGCGGGGGGCTCTCCTACGAGCAGTACTTC.

The CDR3: CASSPDLRQTDTQYF. CDR3 DNA: TGTGCCAGCAGTCCAGACTTACGACAGACAGATACGCAGTATTTT. The chain combines TRBV27 with TRBJ2-3; D may be TRBD1 (5 bases). The CDR3 has 15 amino acids. Trimming took 5 bases from V and 3 from J, leaving 15 bases between them. Germline V CDR1 and CDR2: MNHEY, SMNVEV (reference sequence).